The sequence of this T cell receptor (beta chain) was determined in a study of blood T cells in healthy people across ages. This CDR3 contains 18 residues. V lost 4 bases, J lost 0 bases, and 9 bases stayed unmatched. The germline gives CDR1 SNHLY, CDR2 FYNNEI. They isolated at least 6 million PBMCs from each sample. Study-wide results and limits: Older age coincided with a roughly linear decline in TCR beta diversity per million T cells.

Remarks on this clonotype: What it recognizes is unknown.

Together with a sample-barcoded 5' primer, a J-beta primer mix was included in a second PCR lasting roughly 6 to 12 cycles. TCRdb redid the calling of the 5' RACE reads with MiXCR, one entry per CDR3 protein. Here the sample spans over 1,500,000 distinct CDR3 sequences, around 48% being singletons. The source material was blood. The V call is TRBV2, the J call TRBJ2-6, with 7 bases lining up with TRBD1. The origin of this receptor is a middle-aged woman in good health. This CDR3 is CASSGWDSFASGANVLTF. The CDR3 DNA is TGTGCCAGCAGTGGATGGGACAGTTTTGCCTCTGGGGCCAACGTCCTGACTTTC.